This TCR beta chain was sequenced during a study of CXCR3-negative and CXCR3-positive naive CD8 T cells. Study-wide results and limits: In CXCR3-positive naive cells, the TRB CDR3s were more hydrophobic than in CXCR3-negative naive cells. TRBV-TRBJ usage was similar across naive CXCR3 subsets but distinct in memory cells.

UMI-labeled TRB cDNA libraries were prepared by 5' RACE. TCRdb re-called the 5' RACE reads; one entry per CDR3 protein, DNA not given. The sample has about 89,000 distinct CDR3 sequences. The CDR3 is 16 residues long. From germline, CDR1 is SGHDN and CDR2 FVKESK. Concerning this clonotype itself: The antigen remains undetermined.

With 300,000 cells each, the CD8+ T cell subsets were individually sorted in triplicate. Naive CD8+ T cells showed CD45RO-CCR7+CD27+CD95-. The sample comprised naive CXCR3+ CD8+ T cells from blood. Subset noted: CD45RO-CCR7+CD27+CD95- naive CD8+ T cells expressing CXCR3 (TNR3+). The V and J genes are TRBV14 and TRBJ1-2; absent DNA, TCRdb's TRBD1 call cannot be checked. This receptor was obtained from a human donor in good health. Some clones in this sample may be carry-over from other donors' samples. CDR3 in amino acids: CTSSQDRTGRNYGYTF.